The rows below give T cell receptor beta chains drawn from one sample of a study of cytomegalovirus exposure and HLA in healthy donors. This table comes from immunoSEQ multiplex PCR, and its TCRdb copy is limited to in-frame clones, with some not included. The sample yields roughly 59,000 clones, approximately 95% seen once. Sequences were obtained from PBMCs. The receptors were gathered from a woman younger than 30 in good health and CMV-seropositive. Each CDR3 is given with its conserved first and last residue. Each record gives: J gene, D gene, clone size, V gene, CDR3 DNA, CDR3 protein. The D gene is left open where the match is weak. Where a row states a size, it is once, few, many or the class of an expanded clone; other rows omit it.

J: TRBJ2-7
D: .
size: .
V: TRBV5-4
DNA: TGTGCCAGCAGCTTGCAGGGGTCCTACGAGCAGTACTTC
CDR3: CASSLQGSYEQYF

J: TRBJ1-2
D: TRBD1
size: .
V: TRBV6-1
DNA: TGTGCCGCCAAACAGGGGGCGGGGGGCTACACCTTC
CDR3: CAAKQGAGGYTF

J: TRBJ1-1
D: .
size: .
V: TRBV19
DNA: TGTGCCACCGAGTTGAACACTGAAGCTTTCTTT
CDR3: CATELNTEAFF

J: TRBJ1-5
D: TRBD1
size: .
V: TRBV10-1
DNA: TGCGCCAGCAGTTCAACAGGGGCTTGGCCCCAGCATTTT
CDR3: CASSSTGAWPQHF

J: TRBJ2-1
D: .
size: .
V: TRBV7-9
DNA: TGTGCCAGCAGCCTCGACAGGAGTTACAATGAGCAGTTCTTC
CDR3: CASSLDRSYNEQFF

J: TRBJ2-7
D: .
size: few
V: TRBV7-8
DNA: TGTGCCAGCAGCTTAAGGAGTGCGTCCTACGAGCAGTACTTC
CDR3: CASSLRSASYEQYF

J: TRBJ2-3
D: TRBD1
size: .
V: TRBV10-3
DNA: TGTGCCATCGGAGATAGGCGGGACAGGGGCCCAGATACGCAGTATTTT
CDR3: CAIGDRRDRGPDTQYF

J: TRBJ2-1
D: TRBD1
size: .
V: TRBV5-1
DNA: TGCGCCAGCAGCTTGGCCACTTTGGGACAGTCCAGTGAGCAGTTCTTC
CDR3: CASSLATLGQSSEQFF

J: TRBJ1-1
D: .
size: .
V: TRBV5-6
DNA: TGTGCCAGCAGCTTCGGGGGGCCGAGATCCTTGAACACTGAAGCTTTCTTT
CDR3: CASSFGGPRSLNTEAFF

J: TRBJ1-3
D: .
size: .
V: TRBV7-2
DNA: TGTGCCAGCGGTGGGGGCCCCTCTGGAAACACCATATATTTT
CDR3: CASGGGPSGNTIYF

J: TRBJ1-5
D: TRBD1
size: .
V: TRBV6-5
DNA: TGTGCCAGCAGTTTAGAACAGGGGCGAAAGCCCCAGCATTTT
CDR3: CASSLEQGRKPQHF

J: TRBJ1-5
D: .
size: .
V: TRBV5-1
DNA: TGCGCCAGCAGCCCGACACTACCCGAAGGGGGAGATCAGCCCCAGCATTTT
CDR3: CASSPTLPEGGDQPQHF

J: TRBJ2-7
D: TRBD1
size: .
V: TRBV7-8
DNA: TGTGCCAGCAGCGACCTCGGACAGGGGGCATGGGAGCAGTACTTC
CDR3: CASSDLGQGAWEQYF

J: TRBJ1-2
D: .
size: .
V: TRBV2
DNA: TGTGCCAGCAGTGAATGGGTGGAAGGAGGAGGCTACACCTTC
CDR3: CASSEWVEGGGYTF

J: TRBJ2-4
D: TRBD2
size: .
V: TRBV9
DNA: TGTGCCAGCAGCGTAGAAGCGGGAGAAGGGATTCAGTACTTC
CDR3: CASSVEAGEGIQYF

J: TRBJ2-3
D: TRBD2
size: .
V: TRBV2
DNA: TGTGCCAGCACCCGCGGGGAGGGGGATACGCAGTATTTT
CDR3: CASTRGEGDTQYF

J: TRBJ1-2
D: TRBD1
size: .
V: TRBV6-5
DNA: TGTGCCAGCAGTTCCTACGGCCCAGACAGGGACGAGGGCTACACCTTC
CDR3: CASSSYGPDRDEGYTF